This T cell receptor beta chain is drawn from a study of blood T cell repertoires in COVID-19. Study in general: From the United States, Italy and Spain came samples of acute and convalescent COVID-19.

As handled by the study authors: Amplification of reference gene primers was used by the study to estimate nucleated cell counts. Repertoires were generated with immunoSEQ multiplex PCR, while TCRdb's copy carries only in-frame clones and drops some. D and trimming were read from the DNA, whereas the V and J calls and clone size are those reported in that table. The sample carries roughly 230,000 clones, 65% to 90% recorded once. V was clipped by 2 bases and J by 0 bases; unmatched bases: 8. This CDR3 is built from 18 residues. The germline CDR1 and CDR2 sequences are SGHRS and YFSETQ. This chain uses TRBV5-1 with TRBJ2-1; TRBD2 aligns across 10 bases. The sequenced sample was peripheral blood. The sequence was collected from a woman aged 45-60 years with acute or convalescent COVID-19. As DNA, the CDR3 is TGCGCCAGCAGCTTCATACTAGCGGGACCTAGCTCCTACAATGAGCAGTTCTTC. Protein product: CASSFILAGPSSYNEQFF.